The next 25 T cell receptor beta chains were all read from a single sample in a study of CD8 T cells in ankylosing spondylitis. What these receptors recognize is not known. Points from the study as a whole: Blood of patients with ankylosing spondylitis appeared to be characterized by a TCR beta motif of eight highly homologous variants.

In TCRdb, the 5' RACE reads were re-called with MiXCR into one record per CDR3 protein. The sample lists some 840,000 distinct CDR3 sequences; 10% to 15% were seen once. What was sequenced was blood, either unsorted or a sorted T cell fraction (not recorded which). The receptors stem from a male donor with ankylosing spondylitis.

V is TRBV6-2 or TRBV6-3 and J is TRBJ1-5; D remains ambiguous. Trimming removed 5 bases at V and 4 bases at J, with 12 bases between. This CDR3 is built from 14 residues. Germline loops: CDR1 MNHEY, CDR2 SVGEGT. CDR3 loop: CASSIRWGNQPQHF. The CDR3 DNA reads as TGTGCCAGCAGTATCCGGTGGGGAAATCAGCCCCAGCATTTT.

This sequence joins TRBV20-1 and TRBJ1-5; weak D call: TRBD1 (6 bases). From germline, CDR1 is DFQATT and CDR2 SNEGSKA (reference sequence). Deletions cut 5 bases from V and 0 bases from J, with 17 bases between. This CDR3 region has 16 residues. CDR3 nucleotides: TGCAGTGCTCGGGGGGCAAAAGGTGGTAGCAATCAGCCCCAGCATTTT. This codes for CSARGAKGGSNQPQHF.

This chain links TRBV7-3 with TRBJ2-1; the match to TRBD2 covers 7 bases. This CDR3 comprises 15 residues. Germline assignment: CDR1 SGHTA and CDR2 FQGTGA. V lost 4 bases to trimming and J lost 3 bases; unmatched junction nucleotides: 6. CDR3 amino acids: CASSWERGVYNEQFF. The CDR3 DNA is TGTGCCAGCAGCTGGGAACGGGGGGTCTACAATGAGCAGTTCTTC.

This clonotype turned up a few times. The V gene is TRBV7-6, the J gene TRBJ2-4; D might be TRBD1 or TRBD2, each matching 5 bases. Trimming removed 2 bases at V and 2 bases at J, with 16 bases between. CDR1 and CDR2 (germline): SGHVS, FNYEAQ. The CDR3 runs to 17 residues. The CDR3 coding sequence is TGTGCCAGCAGCTTAATACGGCCGGGACCCACCAAAAACATTCAGTACTTC. Its protein product is CASSLIRPGPTKNIQYF.

CDR3 nucleotide sequence: TGTGCCAGCAGTGAGCGGGGCGGGGTCCCATACTTC. It codes for CASSERGGVPYF. The chain couples TRBV2 to TRBJ2-5, with D possibly TRBD2 on 6 matching bases. The CDR3 loop spans 12 amino acids. Germline V gene lookup returns CDR1 SNHLY and CDR2 FYNNEI. Trimming removed 3 bases at V and 14 bases at J, with 16 bases between.

The CDR3 loop reads CASSYIDGPYEQYF. In DNA form, the CDR3 reads TGTGCCAGCAGTTACATCGACGGACCCTACGAGCAGTACTTC. This chain connects TRBV6-5 to TRBJ2-7, with D unresolved. Looked up from germline, CDR1 is MNHEY and CDR2 is SVGAGI. The CDR3 is 14 amino acids. V dropped 2 bases and J dropped 2 bases, with 10 bases sitting between them.

V is TRBV21-1 and J is TRBJ2-5; the table assigns TRBD1, which was not confirmed against the DNA. TRBV21-1 is designated a pseudogene. The CDR3 is made up of 15 amino acids. CDR3: CASGKGASAGETQYF. CDR3 nucleotides: TGTGCCAGCGGGAAGGGAGCCTCGGCGGGAGAGACCCAGTACTTC.

This clonotype was observed a few times. This sequence joins TRBV29-1 and TRBJ2-7; no clear D gene. The germline V gene has CDR1 SQVTM and CDR2 ANQGSEA. Deletions cut 5 bases from V and 3 bases from J, with 11 bases between. The CDR3 spans 12 residues. As DNA, the CDR3 is TGCAGCGTTCAAACGTTTGTCTACGAGCAGTACTTC. Translation: CSVQTFVYEQYF.

The V call is TRBV5-1, the J call TRBJ2-5, with 12 bases lining up with TRBD2. Germline CDR1 SGHRS, CDR2 YFSETQ. V gave up 4 bases and J gave up 6 bases; unmatched junction bases: 10. This CDR3 is built from 16 residues. In DNA form, the CDR3 reads TGCGCCAGCAGCCATGGACTAGCGGGATCTATCAAGACCCAGTACTTC. It specifies CASSHGLAGSIKTQYF.

This clonotype was counted a few times. The rearrangement uses TRBV29-1 and TRBJ2-3; D not certain. The length of the CDR3 is 12 residues. V lost 4 bases and J lost 4, with 9 bases in between. Germline V CDR1 and CDR2: SQVTM, ANQGSEA. Here the CDR3 DNA reads TGCAGCGTTGTAACGGCGGCAGATACGCAGTATTTT. As protein: CSVVTAADTQYF.

This clonotype was counted only a few times. This rearrangement joins TRBV5-6 to TRBJ2-7; D call uncertain. V was clipped by 1 base and J by 3 bases, with 11 bases between them. The V gene's germline CDR1 is SGHDT and CDR2 YYEEEE. The CDR3 runs to 14 residues. CDR3: CASSLSGVFYEQYF. The DNA for the CDR3 is TGTGCCAGCAGCTTGTCAGGCGTTTTCTACGAGCAGTACTTC.

The J gene is TRBJ2-1, the V gene TRBV20-1, with TRBD1 as a possible D gene (5 bases). V lost 3 bases and J lost 0, with 9 bases in between. Germline V gene lookup returns CDR1 DFQATT and CDR2 SNEGSKA (reference sequence). The CDR3 has 14 residues. The chain's CDR3 is CSARGQVSYNEQFF. The CDR3 DNA is TGCAGTGCTAGGGGGCAGGTCTCCTACAATGAGCAGTTCTTC.

This clonotype was seen ten or more times. The V and J genes are TRBV20-1 and TRBJ1-2, with a tentative D call TRBD1 (5 bases). Germline V gene sequence: CDR1 DFQATT, CDR2 SNEGSKA (reference sequence). Trimming stripped 2 bases from V and 8 bases from J, with 15 bases between. The length of the CDR3 is 13 residues. In nucleotides, the CDR3 is TGCAGTGCTAGACCGAGCGGGGGTGAGGGCTACACCTTC. This encodes CSARPSGGEGYTF.

This chain uses TRBV10-1 with TRBJ1-2; D ambiguous. The CDR3 has 11 residues. In germline, CDR1 is WNHNN, CDR2 SYGVQD (reference sequence). V lost 10 bases and J 2 bases, leaving 8 bases between the germline ends. CDR3 nucleotides: TGCGCCACCAGACCCAACTATGGCTACACCTTC. Amino acids: CATRPNYGYTF.

This chain connects TRBV5-6 to TRBJ2-2; D is possibly TRBD1 (6 bases). The CDR3 has 14 amino acids. The germline gives CDR1 SGHDT, CDR2 YYEEEE. The V and J ends lost 6 bases and 5 bases respectively, with 14 bases between them. The CDR3 spells CASTVLGATGELFF. DNA of the CDR3: TGTGCCAGCACCGTCCTGGGGGCAACCGGGGAGCTGTTTTTT.

The rearrangement links TRBV10-3 to TRBJ2-7; D is perhaps TRBD2 (5 bases). V was clipped by 4 bases and J by 6 bases, with 13 bases between them. Germline V gene data show CDR1 as ENHRY and CDR2 as SYGVKD. This CDR3 has 13 amino acids. Written as DNA, the CDR3 is TGTGCCATCAGTGGGGTGGGTCGGGGCGAGCAGTACTTC. As protein: CAISGVGRGEQYF.

This clonotype was counted many times. The chain carries TRBV12-3 or TRBV12-4 and TRBJ2-3; TRBD1 agrees at 10 bases. The CDR3 consists of 17 residues. The junction had 12 bases not matched to a gene; V was cut back by 4 bases and J by 5 bases. The CDR3 region has the DNA TGTGCCAGCAGTTCTCTTGTAAGACAGGGGGCACAAGATACGCAGTATTTT. Protein: CASSSLVRQGAQDTQYF.

This clonotype was seen ten or more times. This chain connects TRBV5-1 to TRBJ2-1, with 9 bases aligning to TRBD1. CDR3 length: 14 residues. V lost 3 bases to trimming and J lost 7 bases; unmatched junction nucleotides: 5. Germline V gene lookup returns CDR1 SGHRS and CDR2 YFSETQ. The CDR3 nucleotides are TGCGCCAGCAGCTCGACAGGGGGGTCAAATGAGCAGTTCTTC. Encoded protein: CASSSTGGSNEQFF.

This chain connects TRBV29-1 to TRBJ2-5; 9 bases are shared with TRBD2. Germline lookup yields CDR1 SQVTM and CDR2 ANQGSEA. The CDR3 covers 14 residues. V shed 7 bases and J 1 base; nucleotides not matched to a gene: 7. The CDR3 coding sequence is TGCAGCGCCCGGACTAGCGTCCTCCAAGAGACCCAGTACTTC. It is translated as CSARTSVLQETQYF.

Turning to this clonotype: A read error is possible here, since a much larger clone lies one base away. The chain links TRBV7-2 to TRBJ1-5; perhaps TRBD1 as D (5 bases). Per the germline V gene, CDR1 is SGHTA and CDR2 is FQGNSA. This CDR3 region has 16 residues. The CDR3 spells CSSSLGAGYSNQPQHF. DNA for the CDR3: TGTTCCAGCAGCTTAGGCGCAGGGTATAGCAATCAGCCCCAGCATTTT.

The rearrangement uses TRBV20-1 and TRBJ1-4, with D perhaps TRBD1 (5 bases). V lost 3 bases to trimming and J lost 10 bases, with 9 bases between them. Germline CDR1 is DFQATT and CDR2 is SNEGSKA (reference sequence). This CDR3 has 11 residues. The CDR3 nucleotides read TGCAGTGCTAGTGTTGGGACAAAACTGTTTTTT. It is translated as CSASVGTKLFF.

The chain uses TRBV20-1 and TRBJ2-3, with a tentative D call TRBD2 (5 bases). The CDR3 covers 15 residues. V was shortened by 2 bases and J by 0 bases, with 12 bases between the two germline ends. Germline lookup yields CDR1 DFQATT and CDR2 SNEGSKA (reference sequence). CDR3 sequence reads: CSARFHSVSTDTQYF. For the CDR3, the DNA is TGCAGTGCTAGATTCCATAGCGTTAGCACAGATACGCAGTATTTT.

In its sample, this clonotype was seen a few times. The V call is TRBV20-1, the J call TRBJ2-5; 8 bases map to TRBD1. Unmatched junction bases numbered 10, after V lost 5 bases and J lost 5 bases. Germline loops: CDR1 DFQATT, CDR2 SNEGSKA (reference sequence). The CDR3 covers 14 residues. CDR3 loop: CSAWTGRYSETQYF. The CDR3 DNA reads as TGCAGTGCTTGGACAGGGCGCTATTCGGAGACCCAGTACTTC.

J is TRBJ2-5 and V is TRBV20-1; the D is unclear. Germline V lookup: CDR1 DFQATT, CDR2 SNEGSKA (reference sequence). CDR3 length: 15 amino acids. V gave up 0 bases and J gave up 2 bases, with 13 bases separating them. This CDR3 reads CSARDGGDIQETQYF. DNA for the CDR3: TGCAGTGCTAGAGATGGTGGGGATATACAAGAGACCCAGTACTTC.

This clonotype was seen a handful of times. V gene TRBV5-6 combines with J gene TRBJ2-3; possibly TRBD2 for D (5 bases). V was cut by 6 bases and J by 6 bases, with 23 bases left in between. Germline V gives CDR1 SGHDT, CDR2 YYEEEE. The CDR3 spans 16 residues. This CDR3 is CASTFGIDFDQDTQYF. The DNA of the CDR3 is TGTGCCAGCACTTTCGGGATCGACTTCGATCAGGATACGCAGTATTTT.